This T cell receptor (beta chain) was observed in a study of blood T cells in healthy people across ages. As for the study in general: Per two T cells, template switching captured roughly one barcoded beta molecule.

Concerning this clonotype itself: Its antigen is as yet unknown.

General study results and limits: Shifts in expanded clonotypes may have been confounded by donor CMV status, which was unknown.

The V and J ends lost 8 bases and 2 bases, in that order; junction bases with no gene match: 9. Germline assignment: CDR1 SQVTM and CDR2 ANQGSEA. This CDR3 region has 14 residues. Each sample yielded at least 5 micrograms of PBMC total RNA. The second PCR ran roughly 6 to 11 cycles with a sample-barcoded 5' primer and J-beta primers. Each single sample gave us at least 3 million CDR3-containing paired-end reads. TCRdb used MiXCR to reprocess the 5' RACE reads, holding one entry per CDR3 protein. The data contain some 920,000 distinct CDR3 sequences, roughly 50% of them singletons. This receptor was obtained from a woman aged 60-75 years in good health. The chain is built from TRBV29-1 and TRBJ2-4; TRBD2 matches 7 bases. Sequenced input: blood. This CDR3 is CSIWDSGSKNIQYF. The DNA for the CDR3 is TGCAGCATTTGGGATAGCGGGTCCAAAAACATTCAGTACTTC.